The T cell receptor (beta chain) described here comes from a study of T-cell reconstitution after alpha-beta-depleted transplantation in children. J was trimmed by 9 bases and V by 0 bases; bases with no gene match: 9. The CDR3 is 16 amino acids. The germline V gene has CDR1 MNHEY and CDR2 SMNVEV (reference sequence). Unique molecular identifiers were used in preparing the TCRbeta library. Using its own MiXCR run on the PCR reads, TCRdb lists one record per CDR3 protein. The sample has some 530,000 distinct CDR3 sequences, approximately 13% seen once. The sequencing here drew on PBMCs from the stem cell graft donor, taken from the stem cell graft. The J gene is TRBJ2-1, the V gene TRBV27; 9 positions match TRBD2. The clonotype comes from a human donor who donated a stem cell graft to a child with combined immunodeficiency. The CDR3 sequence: CASSLSSAAGGFEQFF. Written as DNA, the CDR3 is TGTGCCAGCAGTTTATCGAGCGCGGCGGGAGGGTTTGAGCAGTTCTTC.